These 7 T cell receptor beta chains were all obtained from the same sample, sequenced in a study of neurological immune-mediated disorders. From the 5' RACE reads, TCRdb called clonotypes with MiXCR, one entry per CDR3 protein. The sample yields 15,000 to 20,000 distinct CDR3 sequences, about a fifth seen once. Sequenced sample: PBMCs. The receptors originated from a man aged 50-59 years in good health.

The chain joins TRBV6-1 to TRBJ2-3; 12 bases align to TRBD2. V shed 11 bases and J 2 bases; nucleotides not matched to a gene: 5. Germline assignment: CDR1 MNHNS and CDR2 SASEGT. The CDR3 spans 14 residues. CDR3 sequence reads: CAGRTSGDTDTQYF. The CDR3 DNA reads TGTGCCGGGAGGACTAGCGGGGACACAGATACGCAGTATTTT.

This clonotype was picked up many times. The chain has TRBV6-2 or TRBV6-3 and TRBJ2-3, with no clear D. V shed 0 bases and J shed 2 bases, with 9 bases lying between them. The germline gives CDR1 MNHEY, CDR2 SVGEGT. This CDR3 comprises 15 residues. CDR3 coding DNA: TGTGCCAGCAGTTACTCGAAGTACTCCACAGATACGCAGTATTTT. Protein sequence: CASSYSKYSTDTQYF.

The V gene is TRBV19, the J gene TRBJ2-7; TRBD1 matches 7 bases. The CDR3 sequence is 15 residues long. Germline CDR1 reads LNHDA; CDR2 reads SQIVND (reference sequence). V shed 5 bases and J 1 base; nucleotides not matched to a gene: 8. Written as DNA, the CDR3 is TGTGCCAGTAGTTCGCAGGGGGTATCGTCCTACGAGCAGTACTTC. Encoded protein: CASSSQGVSSYEQYF.

In its sample, this clonotype was seen many times. The chain is built from TRBV5-6 and TRBJ2-7, with D possibly being TRBD1 (6 bases). Germline values: CDR1 SGHDT, CDR2 YYEEEE. V shed 3 bases and J shed 1 base, with 17 bases lying between them. This CDR3 has 16 amino acids. CDR3 protein: CASSSLGQRLSYEQYF. In nucleotides, the CDR3 is TGTGCCAGCAGCTCCCTAGGACAGCGCCTTTCCTACGAGCAGTACTTC. Complete variable domain (other parts from reference TRBV5-6 and TRBJ2-7): DAGVTQSPTHLIKTRGQQVTLRCSPKSGHDTVSWYQQALGQGPQFIFQYYEEEERQRGNFPDRFSGHQFPNYSSELNVNALLLGDSALYLCASSSLGQRLSYEQYFGPGTRLTVT.

This clonotype rates as medium-sized. This chain joins TRBV20-1 and TRBJ2-7; TRBD1 aligns across 7 bases. The V gene end was trimmed by 8 bases and the J gene end by 5 bases; junction bases not matched to a gene: 12. Germline CDR1 and CDR2: DFQATT and SNEGSKA (reference sequence). The CDR3 is made up of 13 amino acids. The CDR3 sequence: CSYARTGDHEQYF. CDR3 DNA: TGCAGTTATGCCCGGACAGGCGATCACGAGCAGTACTTC.

This clonotype came up a few times. One junction end disagrees with the germline gene, perhaps due to a read error. The chain is built from TRBV5-1 and TRBJ2-7, with D unclear. CDR1 is SGHRS, CDR2 YFSETQ, per germline. The CDR3 covers 13 residues. CDR3 loop: CASSLGSSHEQYF. DNA for the CDR3: TGCGCCAGCAGCTTGGGGTCCTCCCACGAGCAGTACTTC.

The V gene is TRBV6-2 or TRBV6-3, the J gene TRBJ2-3, with a possible D match to TRBD2 (6 bases). Germline CDR1 reads MNHEY; CDR2 reads SVGEGT. Between the trimmed V and J ends, which lost 9 bases and 2 bases, there was a span of 15 bases. There are 14 residues in the CDR3. Here the CDR3 DNA reads TGTGCCAGTAAGGGACTGGCCACCACAGATACGCAGTATTTT. Protein: CASKGLATTDTQYF.